This paragraph reports one T cell receptor beta chain. The germline V gene encodes CDR1 SGHTS and CDR2 YDEGEE. V was cut by 5 bases and J by 4 bases, with 12 bases left in between. This CDR3 contains 13 residues. This specimen comes from a study of blood T cell repertoires in COVID-19. At the level of the study: Donors in the United States, Italy and Spain gave samples during acute or convalescent COVID-19. PBMCs, B-cell-depleted T cells, or T cells provided the cDNA or gDNA that made up the material.

How the authors handled the data: Estimated nucleated cell counts came from reference gene primer amplification. TCRdb's copy holds only in-frame clones and misses some; the assay was immunoSEQ multiplex PCR. V, J and clone size are taken as reported in that table, and D and trimming were inferred from the DNA itself. The sample records roughly 100,000 clones, 75% to 90% being singletons. This TCR was recovered from an elderly woman with acute or convalescent COVID-19. The chain recombines TRBV5-8 with TRBJ1-2, with D possibly TRBD1 on 6 matching bases. The specimen was peripheral blood. The CDR3 sequence is CASRMTGFYGYTF. CDR3 coding DNA: TGTGCCAGCAGAATGACAGGATTCTATGGCTACACCTTC.